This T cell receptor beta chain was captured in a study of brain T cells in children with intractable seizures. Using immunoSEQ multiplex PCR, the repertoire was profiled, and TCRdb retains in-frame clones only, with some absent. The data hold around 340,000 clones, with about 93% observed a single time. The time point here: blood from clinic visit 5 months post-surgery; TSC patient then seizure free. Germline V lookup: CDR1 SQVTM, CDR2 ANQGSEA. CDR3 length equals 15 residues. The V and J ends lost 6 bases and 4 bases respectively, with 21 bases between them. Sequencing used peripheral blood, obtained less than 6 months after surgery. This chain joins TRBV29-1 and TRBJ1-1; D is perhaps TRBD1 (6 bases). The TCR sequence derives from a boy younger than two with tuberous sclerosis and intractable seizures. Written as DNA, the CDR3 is TGCAGCGTCCCTACAGGGCCCGGTTATGGCACTGAAGCTTTCTTT. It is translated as CSVPTGPGYGTEAFF.